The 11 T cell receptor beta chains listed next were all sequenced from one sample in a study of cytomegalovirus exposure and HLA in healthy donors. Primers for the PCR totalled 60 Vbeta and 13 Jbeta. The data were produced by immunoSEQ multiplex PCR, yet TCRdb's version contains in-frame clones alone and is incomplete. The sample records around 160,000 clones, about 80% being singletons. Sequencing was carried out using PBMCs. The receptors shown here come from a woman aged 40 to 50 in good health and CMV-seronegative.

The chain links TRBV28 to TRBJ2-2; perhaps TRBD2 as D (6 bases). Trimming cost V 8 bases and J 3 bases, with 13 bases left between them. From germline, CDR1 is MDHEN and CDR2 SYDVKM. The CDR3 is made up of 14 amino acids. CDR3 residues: CASGPGSHTGELFF. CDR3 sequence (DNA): TGTGCCAGCGGTCCCGGGAGTCACACCGGGGAGCTGTTTTTT.

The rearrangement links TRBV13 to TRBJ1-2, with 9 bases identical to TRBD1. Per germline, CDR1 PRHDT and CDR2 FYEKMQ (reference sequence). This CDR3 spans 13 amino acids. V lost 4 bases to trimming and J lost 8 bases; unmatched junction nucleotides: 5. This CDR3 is CASSSGQGWGYTF. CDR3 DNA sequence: TGTGCCAGCAGCTCTGGACAGGGGTGGGGCTACACCTTC.

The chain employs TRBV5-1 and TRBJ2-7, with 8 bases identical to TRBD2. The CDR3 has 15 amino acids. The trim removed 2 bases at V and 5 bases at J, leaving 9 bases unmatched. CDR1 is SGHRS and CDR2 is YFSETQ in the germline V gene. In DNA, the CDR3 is TGCGCCAGCAGCTTTGGAGCGGGAGTCGCCAACGAGCAGTACTTC. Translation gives CASSFGAGVANEQYF. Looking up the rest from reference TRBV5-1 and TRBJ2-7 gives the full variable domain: KAGVTQTPRYLIKTRGQQVTLSCSPISGHRSVSWYQQTPGQGLQFLFEYFSETQRNKGNFPGRFSGRQFSNSRSEMNVSTLELGDSALYLCASSFGAGVANEQYFGPGTRLTVT.

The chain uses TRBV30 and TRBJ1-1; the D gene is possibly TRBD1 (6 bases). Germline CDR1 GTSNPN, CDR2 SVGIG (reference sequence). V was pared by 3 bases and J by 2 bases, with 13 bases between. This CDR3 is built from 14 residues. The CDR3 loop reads CAWRGGAKNTEAFF. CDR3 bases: TGTGCCTGGAGAGGGGGGGCAAAAAACACTGAAGCTTTCTTT.

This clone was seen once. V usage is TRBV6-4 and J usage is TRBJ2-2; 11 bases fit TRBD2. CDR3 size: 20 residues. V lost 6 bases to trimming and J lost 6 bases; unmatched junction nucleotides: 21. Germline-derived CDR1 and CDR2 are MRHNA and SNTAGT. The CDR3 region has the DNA TGTGCCAGCAGCCACAGGGGGGGACCCGGTCTAGCGGGAGGTGCCGGGGAGCTGTTTTTT. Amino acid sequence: CASSHRGGPGLAGGAGELFF.

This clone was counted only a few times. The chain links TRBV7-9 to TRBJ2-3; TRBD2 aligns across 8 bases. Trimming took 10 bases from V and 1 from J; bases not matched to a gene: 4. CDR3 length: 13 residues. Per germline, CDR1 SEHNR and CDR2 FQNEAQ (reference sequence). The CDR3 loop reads CATRRGGTDTQYF. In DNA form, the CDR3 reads TGTGCCACCAGGCGGGGGGGCACAGATACGCAGTATTTT.

The CDR3 DNA sequence: TGTGCCAGTAGTACTCTACCGGGACAGGGGCTCTATGGCTACACCTTC. Amino acid sequence: CASSTLPGQGLYGYTF. This chain uses TRBV19 with TRBJ1-2, with 10 nucleotides matching TRBD1. This CDR3 spans 16 amino acids. V was clipped by 4 bases and J by 4 bases; unmatched bases: 9. Germline CDR1 reads LNHDA; CDR2 reads SQIVND (reference sequence).

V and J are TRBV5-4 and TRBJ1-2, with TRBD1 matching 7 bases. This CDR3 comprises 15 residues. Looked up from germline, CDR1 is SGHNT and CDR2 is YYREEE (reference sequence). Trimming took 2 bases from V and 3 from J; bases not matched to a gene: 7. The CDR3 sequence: CASSLEAGTDYGYTF. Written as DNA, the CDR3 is TGTGCCAGCAGCTTAGAAGCCGGGACAGACTATGGCTACACCTTC.

The CDR3 loop is CAWSPGTTNIQYF. Here the CDR3 DNA reads TGTGCCTGGTCCCCGGGAACAACCAACATTCAGTACTTC. J is TRBJ2-4 and V is TRBV30, with D tentatively TRBD2 (5 bases). The CDR3 has 13 amino acids. Germline-derived CDR1 and CDR2 are GTSNPN and SVGIG (reference sequence). V gave up 5 bases and J gave up 7 bases, with 15 bases separating them.

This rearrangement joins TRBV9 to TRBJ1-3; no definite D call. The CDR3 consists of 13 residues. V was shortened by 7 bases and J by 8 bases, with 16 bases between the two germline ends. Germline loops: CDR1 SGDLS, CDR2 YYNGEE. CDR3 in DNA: TGTGCCAGCCGCCCCGGGTTGGAGGACACCATATATTTT. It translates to CASRPGLEDTIYF.

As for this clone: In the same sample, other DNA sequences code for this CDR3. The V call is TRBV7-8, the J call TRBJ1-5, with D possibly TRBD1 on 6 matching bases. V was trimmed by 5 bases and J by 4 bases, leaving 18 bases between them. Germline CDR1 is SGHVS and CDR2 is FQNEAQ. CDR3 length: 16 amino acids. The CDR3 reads CASSLRGGGVNQPQHF. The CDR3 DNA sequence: TGTGCCAGCAGCCTTCGTGGGGGGGGCGTAAATCAGCCCCAGCATTTT.